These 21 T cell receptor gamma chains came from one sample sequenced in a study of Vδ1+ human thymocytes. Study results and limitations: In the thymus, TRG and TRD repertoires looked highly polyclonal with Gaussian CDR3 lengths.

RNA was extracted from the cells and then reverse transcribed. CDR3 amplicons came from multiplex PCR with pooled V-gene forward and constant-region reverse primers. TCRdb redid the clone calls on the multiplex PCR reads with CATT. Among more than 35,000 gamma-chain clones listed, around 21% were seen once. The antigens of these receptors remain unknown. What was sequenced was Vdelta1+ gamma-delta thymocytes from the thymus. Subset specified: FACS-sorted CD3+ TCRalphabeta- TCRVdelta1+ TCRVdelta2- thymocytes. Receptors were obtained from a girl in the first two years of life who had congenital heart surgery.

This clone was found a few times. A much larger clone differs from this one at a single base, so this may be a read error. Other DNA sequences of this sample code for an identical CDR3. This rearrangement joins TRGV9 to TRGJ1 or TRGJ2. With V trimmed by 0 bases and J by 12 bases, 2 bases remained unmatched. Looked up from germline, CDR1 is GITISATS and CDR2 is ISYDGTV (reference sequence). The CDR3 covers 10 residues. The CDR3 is CALWEVTKLF. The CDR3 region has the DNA TGTGCCTTGTGGGAGGTGACGAAACTCTTT.

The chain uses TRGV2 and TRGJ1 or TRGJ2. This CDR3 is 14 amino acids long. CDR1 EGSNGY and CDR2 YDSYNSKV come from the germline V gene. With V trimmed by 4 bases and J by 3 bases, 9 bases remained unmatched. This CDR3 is CATWDGKGYYKKLF. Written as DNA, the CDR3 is TGTGCCACCTGGGATGGTAAGGGTTATTATAAGAAACTCTTT.

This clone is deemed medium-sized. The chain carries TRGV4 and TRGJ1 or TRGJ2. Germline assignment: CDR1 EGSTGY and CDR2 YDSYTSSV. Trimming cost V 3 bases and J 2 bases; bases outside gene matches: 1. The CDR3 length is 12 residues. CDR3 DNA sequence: TGTGCCACCTGGGATTATTATTATAAGAAACTCTTT. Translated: CATWDYYYKKLF.

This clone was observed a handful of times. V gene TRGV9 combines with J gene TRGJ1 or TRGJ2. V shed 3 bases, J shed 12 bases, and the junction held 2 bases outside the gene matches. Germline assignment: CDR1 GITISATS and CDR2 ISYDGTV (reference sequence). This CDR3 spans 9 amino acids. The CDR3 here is CALWETKLF. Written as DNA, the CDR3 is TGTGCCTTGTGGGAGACGAAACTCTTT.

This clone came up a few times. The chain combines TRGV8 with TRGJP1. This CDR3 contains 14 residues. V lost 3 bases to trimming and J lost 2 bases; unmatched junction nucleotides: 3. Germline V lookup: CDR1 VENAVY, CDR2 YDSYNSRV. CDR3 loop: CATWDETTGWFKIF. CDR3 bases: TGTGCCACCTGGGATGAGACCACTGGTTGGTTCAAGATATTT.

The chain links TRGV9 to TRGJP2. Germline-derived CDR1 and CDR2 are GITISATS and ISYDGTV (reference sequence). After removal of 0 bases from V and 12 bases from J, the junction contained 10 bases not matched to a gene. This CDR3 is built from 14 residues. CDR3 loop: CALWEVRGVGIKTF. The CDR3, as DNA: TGTGCCTTGTGGGAGGTGCGAGGGGTAGGGATCAAGACGTTT.

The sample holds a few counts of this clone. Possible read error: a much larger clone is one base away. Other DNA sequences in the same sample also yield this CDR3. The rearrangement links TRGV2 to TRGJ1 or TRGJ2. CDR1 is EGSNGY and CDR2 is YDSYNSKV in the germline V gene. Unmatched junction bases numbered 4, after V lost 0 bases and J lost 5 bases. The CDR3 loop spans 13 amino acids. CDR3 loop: CATWDGEDYKKLF. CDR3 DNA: TGTGCCACCTGGGACGGGGAAGATTATAAGAAACTCTTT.

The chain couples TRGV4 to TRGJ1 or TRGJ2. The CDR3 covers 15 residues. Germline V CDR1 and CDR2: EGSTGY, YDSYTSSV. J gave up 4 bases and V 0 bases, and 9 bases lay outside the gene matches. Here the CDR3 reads CATWDGPVGYYKKLF. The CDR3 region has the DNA TGTGCCACCTGGGATGGGCCTGTCGGGTATTATAAGAAACTCTTT.

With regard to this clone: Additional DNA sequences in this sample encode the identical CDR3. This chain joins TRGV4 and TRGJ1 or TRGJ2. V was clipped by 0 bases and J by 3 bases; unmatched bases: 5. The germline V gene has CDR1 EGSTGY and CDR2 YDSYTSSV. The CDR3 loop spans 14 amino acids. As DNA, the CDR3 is TGTGCCACCTGGGATGGGCTAGGTTATTATAAGAAACTCTTT. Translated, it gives CATWDGLGYYKKLF.

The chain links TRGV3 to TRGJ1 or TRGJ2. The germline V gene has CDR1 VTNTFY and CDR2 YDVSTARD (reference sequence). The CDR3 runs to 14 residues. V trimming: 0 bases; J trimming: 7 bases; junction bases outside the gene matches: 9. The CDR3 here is CATWDRDLPYKKLF. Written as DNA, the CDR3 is TGTGCCACCTGGGACAGGGACCTACCGTATAAGAAACTCTTT.

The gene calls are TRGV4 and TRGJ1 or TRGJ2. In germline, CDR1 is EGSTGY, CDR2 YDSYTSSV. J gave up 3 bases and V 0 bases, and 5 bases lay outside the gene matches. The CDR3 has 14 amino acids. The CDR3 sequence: CATWDGCSYYKKLF. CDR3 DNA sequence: TGTGCCACCTGGGATGGGTGTAGTTATTATAAGAAACTCTTT.

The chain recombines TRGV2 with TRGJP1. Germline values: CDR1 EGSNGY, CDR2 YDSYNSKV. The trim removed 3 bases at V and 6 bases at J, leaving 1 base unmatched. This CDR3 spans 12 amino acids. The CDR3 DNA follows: TGTGCCACCTGGGACTCTGGTTGGTTCAAGATATTT. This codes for CATWDSGWFKIF.

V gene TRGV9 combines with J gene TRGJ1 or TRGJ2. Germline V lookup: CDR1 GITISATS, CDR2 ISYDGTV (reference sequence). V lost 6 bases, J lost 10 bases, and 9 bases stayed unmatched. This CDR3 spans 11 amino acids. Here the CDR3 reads CALWLSVKKLF. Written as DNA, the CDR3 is TGTGCCTTGTGGTTGTCTGTAAAGAAACTCTTT.

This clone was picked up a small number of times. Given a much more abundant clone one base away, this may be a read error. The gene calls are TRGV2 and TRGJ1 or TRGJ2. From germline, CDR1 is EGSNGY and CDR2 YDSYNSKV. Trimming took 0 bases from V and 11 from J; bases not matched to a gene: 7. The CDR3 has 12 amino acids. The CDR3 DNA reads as TGTGCCACCTGGGACGGGCCCTATGAGAAACTCTTT. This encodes CATWDGPYEKLF.

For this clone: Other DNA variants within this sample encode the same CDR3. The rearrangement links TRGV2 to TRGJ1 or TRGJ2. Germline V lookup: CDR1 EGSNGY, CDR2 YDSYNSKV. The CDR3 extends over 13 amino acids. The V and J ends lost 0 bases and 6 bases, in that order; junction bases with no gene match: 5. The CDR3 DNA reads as TGTGCCACCTGGGACGGGCTAGTTTATAAGAAACTCTTT. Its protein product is CATWDGLVYKKLF.

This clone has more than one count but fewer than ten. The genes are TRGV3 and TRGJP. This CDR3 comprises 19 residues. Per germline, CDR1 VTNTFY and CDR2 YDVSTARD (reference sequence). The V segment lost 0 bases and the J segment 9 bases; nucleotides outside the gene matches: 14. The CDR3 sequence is CATWDRPSGHGLGKKIKVF. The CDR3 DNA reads TGTGCCACCTGGGACAGGCCTTCCGGACACGGGTTGGGCAAAAAAATCAAGGTATTT.

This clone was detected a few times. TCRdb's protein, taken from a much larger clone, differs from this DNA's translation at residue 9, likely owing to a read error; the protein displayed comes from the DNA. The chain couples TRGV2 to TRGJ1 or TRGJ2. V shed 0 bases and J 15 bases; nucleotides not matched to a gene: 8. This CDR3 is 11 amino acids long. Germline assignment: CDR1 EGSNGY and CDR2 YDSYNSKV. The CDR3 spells CATWDGPGILF. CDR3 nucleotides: TGTGCCACCTGGGACGGGCCCGGGATACTCTTT.

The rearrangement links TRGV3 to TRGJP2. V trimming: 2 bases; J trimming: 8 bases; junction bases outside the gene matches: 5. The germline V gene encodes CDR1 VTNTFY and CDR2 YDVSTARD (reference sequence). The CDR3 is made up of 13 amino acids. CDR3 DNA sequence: TGTGCCACCTGGGACACGCCGGATTGGATCAAGACGTTT. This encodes CATWDTPDWIKTF.

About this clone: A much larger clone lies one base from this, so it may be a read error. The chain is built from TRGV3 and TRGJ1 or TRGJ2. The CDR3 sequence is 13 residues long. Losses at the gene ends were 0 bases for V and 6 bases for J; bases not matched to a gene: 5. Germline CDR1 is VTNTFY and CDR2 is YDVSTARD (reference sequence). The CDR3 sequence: CATWDRGGYKKLF. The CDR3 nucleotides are TGTGCCACCTGGGACAGGGGAGGTTATAAGAAACTCTTT.

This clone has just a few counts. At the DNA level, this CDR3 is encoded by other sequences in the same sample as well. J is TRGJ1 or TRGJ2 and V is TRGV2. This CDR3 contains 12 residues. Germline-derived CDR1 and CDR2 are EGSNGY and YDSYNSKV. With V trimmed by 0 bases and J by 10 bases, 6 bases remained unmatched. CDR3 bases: TGTGCCACCTGGGACGGGCTCGGCAAGAAACTCTTT. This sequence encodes CATWDGLGKKLF.

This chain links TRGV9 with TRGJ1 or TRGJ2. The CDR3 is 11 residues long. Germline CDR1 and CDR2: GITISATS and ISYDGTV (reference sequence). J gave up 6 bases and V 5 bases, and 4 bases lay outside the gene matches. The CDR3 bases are TGTGCCTTGTGGGGCCTTTATAAGAAACTCTTT. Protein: CALWGLYKKLF.